This TCR beta chain was identified during a study of blood T cell repertoires in COVID-19. Participants, about 18 to 90 years old, spanned around 25 US areas. The authors' processing: Amplification of reference gene primers provided the estimated nucleated cell counts. Method: immunoSEQ multiplex PCR; TCRdb's copy keeps in-frame clones and lacks some. The V and J calls and clone size come from that table; D and trimming were worked out from the DNA. The repertoire has about 270,000 clones, approximately 86% of them found once; the top ten carry under 3%. The clonotype originates from a woman aged 18-30 years who had recovered from COVID-19. Sequencing was performed on PBMCs or T cells enriched from blood (not recorded which).

In nucleotides, the CDR3 is TGTGCCAGTAGTAGACCGGGACAAGACTCTGGGGCCAACGTCCTGACTTTC. Protein sequence: CASSRPGQDSGANVLTF. The rearrangement links TRBV19 to TRBJ2-6, with D perhaps TRBD1 (6 bases). The ends were cut back, 4 bases at V and 0 bases at J, with 13 bases in the middle. This CDR3 has 17 residues. CDR1 and CDR2 from the germline V gene are LNHDA and SQIVND (reference sequence).